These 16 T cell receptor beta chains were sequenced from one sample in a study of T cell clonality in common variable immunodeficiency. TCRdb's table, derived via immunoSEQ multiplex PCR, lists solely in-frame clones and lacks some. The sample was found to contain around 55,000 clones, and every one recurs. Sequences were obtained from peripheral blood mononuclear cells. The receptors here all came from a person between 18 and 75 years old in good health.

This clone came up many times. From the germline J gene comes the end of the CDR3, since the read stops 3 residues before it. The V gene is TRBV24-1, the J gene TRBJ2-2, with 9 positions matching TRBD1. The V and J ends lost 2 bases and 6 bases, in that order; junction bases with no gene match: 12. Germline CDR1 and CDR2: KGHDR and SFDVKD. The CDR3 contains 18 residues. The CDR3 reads CATSDSPRDRVGSGELFF. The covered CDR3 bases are TGTGCCACCAGTGATTCGCCTCGGGACAGGGTAGGGTCCGGGGAG.

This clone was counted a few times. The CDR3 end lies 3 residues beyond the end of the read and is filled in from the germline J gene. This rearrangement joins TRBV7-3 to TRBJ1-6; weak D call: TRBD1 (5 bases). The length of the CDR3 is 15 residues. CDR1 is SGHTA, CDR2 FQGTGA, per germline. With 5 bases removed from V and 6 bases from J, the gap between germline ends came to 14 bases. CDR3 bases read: TGTGCCAGCAGCGCTTCCGGGGGGGTTAATTCACCC. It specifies CASSASGGVNSP. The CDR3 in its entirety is CASSASGGVNSPLHF.

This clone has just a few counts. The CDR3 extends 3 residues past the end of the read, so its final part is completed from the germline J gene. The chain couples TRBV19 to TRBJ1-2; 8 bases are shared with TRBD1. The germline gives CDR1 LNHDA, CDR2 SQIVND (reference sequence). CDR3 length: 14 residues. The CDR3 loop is CASSISRTGNAYTF. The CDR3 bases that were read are TGTGCCAGTAGTATTTCCCGGACAGGGAATGCC.

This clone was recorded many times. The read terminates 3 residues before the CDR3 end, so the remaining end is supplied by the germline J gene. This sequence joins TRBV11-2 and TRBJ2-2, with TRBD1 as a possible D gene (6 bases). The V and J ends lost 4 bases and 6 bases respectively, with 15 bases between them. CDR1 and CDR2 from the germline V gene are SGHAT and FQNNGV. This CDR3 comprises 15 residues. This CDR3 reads CASSSTGSGSGELFF. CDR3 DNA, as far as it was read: TGTGCCAGCAGCTCTACAGGGTCTGGGTCCGGGGAG.

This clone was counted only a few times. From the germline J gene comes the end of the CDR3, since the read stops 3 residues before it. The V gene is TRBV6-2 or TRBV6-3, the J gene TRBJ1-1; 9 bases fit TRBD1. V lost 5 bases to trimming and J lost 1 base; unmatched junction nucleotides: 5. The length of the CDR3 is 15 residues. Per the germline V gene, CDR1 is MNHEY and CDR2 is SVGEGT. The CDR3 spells CASSDWTGENTEAFF. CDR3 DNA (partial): TGTGCCAGCAGTGACTGGACAGGGGAGAACACTGAA.

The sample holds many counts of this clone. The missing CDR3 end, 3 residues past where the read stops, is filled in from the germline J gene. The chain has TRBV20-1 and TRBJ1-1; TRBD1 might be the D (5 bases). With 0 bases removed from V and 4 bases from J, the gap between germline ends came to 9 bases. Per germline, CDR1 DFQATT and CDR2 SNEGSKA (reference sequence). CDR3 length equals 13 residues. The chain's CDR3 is CSARESRGTEAFF. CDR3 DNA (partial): TGCAGTGCTAGAGAATCTAGGGGCACTGAA.

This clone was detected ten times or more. The CDR3 sequence is CASSPDRSEAFF. The sequenced CDR3 bases are TGTGCCAGCAGCCCCGACAGGTCTGAA. The J gene is TRBJ1-1, the V gene TRBV5-4; D might be TRBD1 (6 bases). The missing CDR3 end, 3 residues past where the read stops, is filled in from the germline J gene. Trimming pared 4 bases from V and 6 bases from J, leaving 10 bases between. CDR3 length equals 12 residues. From germline, CDR1 is SGHNT and CDR2 YYREEE (reference sequence).

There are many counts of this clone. The CDR3 region is CASSNRAEDTQYF. Incomplete CDR3 DNA: TGCGCCAGCAGCAACAGGGCGGAAGATACG. The chain joins TRBV10-1 to TRBJ2-3, with D possibly TRBD1 on 6 matching bases. The read stops 3 residues short of the end of the CDR3; the missing end is completed from the germline J gene. Trimming stripped 6 bases from V and 5 bases from J, with 12 bases between. The CDR3 sequence is 13 residues long. From germline, CDR1 is WNHNN and CDR2 SYGVQD (reference sequence).

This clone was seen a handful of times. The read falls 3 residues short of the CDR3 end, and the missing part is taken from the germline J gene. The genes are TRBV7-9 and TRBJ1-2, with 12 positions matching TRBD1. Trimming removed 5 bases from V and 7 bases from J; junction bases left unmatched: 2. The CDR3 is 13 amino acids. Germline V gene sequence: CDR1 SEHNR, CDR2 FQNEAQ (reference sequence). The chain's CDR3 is CASSRDRGLGYTF. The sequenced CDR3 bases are TGTGCCAGCAGCCGGGACAGGGGGCTTGGC.

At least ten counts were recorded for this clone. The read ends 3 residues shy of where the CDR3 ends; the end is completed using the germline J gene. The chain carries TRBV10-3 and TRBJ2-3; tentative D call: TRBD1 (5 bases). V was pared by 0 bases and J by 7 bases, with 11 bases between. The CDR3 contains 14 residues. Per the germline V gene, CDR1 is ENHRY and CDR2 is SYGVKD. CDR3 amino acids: CAISESTDSYTQYF. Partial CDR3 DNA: TGTGCCATCAGTGAGTCGACAGACTCCTATACG.

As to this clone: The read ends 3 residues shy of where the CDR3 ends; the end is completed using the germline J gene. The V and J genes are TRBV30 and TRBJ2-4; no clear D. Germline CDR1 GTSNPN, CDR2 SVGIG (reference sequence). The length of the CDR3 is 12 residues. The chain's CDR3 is CACSDPPGGQYF. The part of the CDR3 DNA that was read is TGTGCCTGCTCCGACCCCCCGGGTGGT.

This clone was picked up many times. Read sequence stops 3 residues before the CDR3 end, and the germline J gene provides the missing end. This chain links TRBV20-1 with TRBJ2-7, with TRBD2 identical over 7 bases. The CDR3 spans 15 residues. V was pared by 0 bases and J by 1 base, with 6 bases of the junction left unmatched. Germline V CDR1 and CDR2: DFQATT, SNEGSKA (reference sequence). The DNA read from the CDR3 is TGCAGTGCTAGAGATTGGAGGGAGGGGTCCTACGAG. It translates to CSARDWREGSYE. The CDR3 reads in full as CSARDWREGSYEQYF.

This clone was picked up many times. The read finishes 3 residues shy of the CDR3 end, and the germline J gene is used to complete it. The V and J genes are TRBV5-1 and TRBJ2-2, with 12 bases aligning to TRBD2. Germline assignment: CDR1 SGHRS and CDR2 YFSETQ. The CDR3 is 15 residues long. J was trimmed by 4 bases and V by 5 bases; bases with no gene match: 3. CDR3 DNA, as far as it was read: TGCGCCAGCAGTCTGGGACTAGCGGGCACCGGGGAG. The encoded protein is CASSLGLAGTGE. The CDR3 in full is CASSLGLAGTGELFF.

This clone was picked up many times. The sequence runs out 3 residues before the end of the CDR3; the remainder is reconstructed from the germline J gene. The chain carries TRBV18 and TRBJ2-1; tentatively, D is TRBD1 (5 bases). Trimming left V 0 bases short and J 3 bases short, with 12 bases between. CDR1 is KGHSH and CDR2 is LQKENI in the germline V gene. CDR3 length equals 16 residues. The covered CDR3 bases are TGTGCCAGCTCACCACCGGGGCGGAACTTCTACAATGAG. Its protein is CASSPPGRNFYNE. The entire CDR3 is CASSPPGRNFYNEQFF.

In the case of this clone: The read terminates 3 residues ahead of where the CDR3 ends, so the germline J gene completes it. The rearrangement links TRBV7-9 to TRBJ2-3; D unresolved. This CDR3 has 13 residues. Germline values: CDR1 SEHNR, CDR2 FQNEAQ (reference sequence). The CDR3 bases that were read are TGTGCCAGCAGCCCCCGGTCCCAAGAGACG. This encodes CASSPRSQET. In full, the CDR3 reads CASSPRSQETQYF.

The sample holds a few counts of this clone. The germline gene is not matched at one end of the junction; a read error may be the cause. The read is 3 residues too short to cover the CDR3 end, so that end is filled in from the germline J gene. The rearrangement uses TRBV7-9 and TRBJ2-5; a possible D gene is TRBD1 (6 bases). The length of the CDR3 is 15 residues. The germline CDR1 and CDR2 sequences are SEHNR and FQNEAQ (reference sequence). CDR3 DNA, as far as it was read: TGTCCCAGCAGCCGATACAACAGGGTGGAAGAGACC. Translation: CPSSRYNRVEET. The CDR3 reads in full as CPSSRYNRVEETQYF.